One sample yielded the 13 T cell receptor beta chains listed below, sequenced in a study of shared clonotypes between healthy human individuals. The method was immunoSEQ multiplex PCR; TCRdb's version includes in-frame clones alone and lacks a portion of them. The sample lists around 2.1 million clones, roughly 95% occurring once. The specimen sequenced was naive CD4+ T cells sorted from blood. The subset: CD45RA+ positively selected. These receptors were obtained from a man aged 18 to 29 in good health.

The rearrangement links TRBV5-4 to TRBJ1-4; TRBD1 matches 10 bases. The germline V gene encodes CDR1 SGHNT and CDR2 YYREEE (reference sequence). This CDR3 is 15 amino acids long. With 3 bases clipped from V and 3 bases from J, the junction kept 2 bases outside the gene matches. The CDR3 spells CASSSGQGANEKLFF. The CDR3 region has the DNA TGTGCCAGCAGCTCCGGACAGGGGGCTAATGAAAAACTGTTTTTT. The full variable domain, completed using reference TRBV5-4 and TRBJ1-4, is ETGVTQSPTHLIKTRGQQVTLRCSSQSGHNTVSWYQQALGQGPQFIFQYYREEENGRGNFPPRFSGLQFPNYSSELNVNALELDDSALYLCASSSGQGANEKLFFGSGTQLSVL.

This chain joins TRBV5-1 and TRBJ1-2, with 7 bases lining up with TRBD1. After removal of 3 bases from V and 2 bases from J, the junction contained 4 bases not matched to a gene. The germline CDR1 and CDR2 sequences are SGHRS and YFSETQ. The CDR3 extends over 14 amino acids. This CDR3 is CASSSLTGNYGYTF. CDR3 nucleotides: TGCGCCAGCAGCTCCTTGACAGGGAACTATGGCTACACCTTC.

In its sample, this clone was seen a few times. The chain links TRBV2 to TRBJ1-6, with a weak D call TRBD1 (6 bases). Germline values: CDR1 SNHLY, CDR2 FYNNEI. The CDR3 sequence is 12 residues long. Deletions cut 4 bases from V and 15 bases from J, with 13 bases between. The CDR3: CASSVGGPVLHF. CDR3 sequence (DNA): TGTGCCAGCAGTGTAGGGGGGCCGGTCCTCCACTTT.

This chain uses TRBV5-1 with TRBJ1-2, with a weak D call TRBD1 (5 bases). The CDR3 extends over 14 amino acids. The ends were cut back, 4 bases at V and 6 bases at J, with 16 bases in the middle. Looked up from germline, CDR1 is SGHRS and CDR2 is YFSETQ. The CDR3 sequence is CASSTGLPGDGYTF. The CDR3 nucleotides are TGCGCCAGCAGCACAGGTCTCCCCGGCGATGGCTACACCTTC. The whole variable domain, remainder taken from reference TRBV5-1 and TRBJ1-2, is KAGVTQTPRYLIKTRGQQVTLSCSPISGHRSVSWYQQTPGQGLQFLFEYFSETQRNKGNFPGRFSGRQFSNSRSEMNVSTLELGDSALYLCASSTGLPGDGYTFGSGTRLTVV.

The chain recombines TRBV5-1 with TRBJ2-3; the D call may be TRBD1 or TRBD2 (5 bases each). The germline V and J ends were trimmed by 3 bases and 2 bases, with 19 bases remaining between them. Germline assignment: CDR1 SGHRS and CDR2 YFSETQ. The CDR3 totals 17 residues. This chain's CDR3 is CASSSGLTPGTTDTQYF. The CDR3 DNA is TGCGCCAGCAGCTCCGGACTGACCCCTGGGACCACAGATACGCAGTATTTT.

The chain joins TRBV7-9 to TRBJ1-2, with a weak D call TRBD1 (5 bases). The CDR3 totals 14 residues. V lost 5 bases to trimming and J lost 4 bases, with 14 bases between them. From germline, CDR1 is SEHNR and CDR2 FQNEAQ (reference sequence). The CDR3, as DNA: TGTGCCAGCAGCAAACTAACAGGAGTCTATGGCTACACCTTC. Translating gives CASSKLTGVYGYTF. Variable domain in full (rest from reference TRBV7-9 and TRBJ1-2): DTGVSQNPRHKITKRGQNVTFRCDPISEHNRLYWYRQTLGQGPEFLTYFQNEAQLEKSRLLSDRFSAERPKGSFSTLEIQRTEQGDSAMYLCASSKLTGVYGYTFGSGTRLTVV.

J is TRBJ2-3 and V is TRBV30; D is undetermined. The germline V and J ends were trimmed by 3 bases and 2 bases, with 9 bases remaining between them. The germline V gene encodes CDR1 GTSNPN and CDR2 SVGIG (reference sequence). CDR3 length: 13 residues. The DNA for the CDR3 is TGTGCCTGGAGGCGTTTCCCCACAGATACGCAGTATTTT. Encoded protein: CAWRRFPTDTQYF.

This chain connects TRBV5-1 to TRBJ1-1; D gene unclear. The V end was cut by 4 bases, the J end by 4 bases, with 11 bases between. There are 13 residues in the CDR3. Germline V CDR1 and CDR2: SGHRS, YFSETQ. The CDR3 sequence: CASSVFEATEAFF. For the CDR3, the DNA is TGCGCCAGCAGCGTATTCGAGGCCACTGAAGCTTTCTTT.

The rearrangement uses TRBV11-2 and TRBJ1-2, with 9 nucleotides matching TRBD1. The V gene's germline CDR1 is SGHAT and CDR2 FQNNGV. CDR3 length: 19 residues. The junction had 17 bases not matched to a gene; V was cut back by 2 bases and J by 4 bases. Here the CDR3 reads CASSLRNRRGQGESYGYTF. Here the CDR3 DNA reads TGTGCCAGCAGCTTACGGAACCGACGGGGACAGGGCGAGAGCTATGGCTACACCTTC.

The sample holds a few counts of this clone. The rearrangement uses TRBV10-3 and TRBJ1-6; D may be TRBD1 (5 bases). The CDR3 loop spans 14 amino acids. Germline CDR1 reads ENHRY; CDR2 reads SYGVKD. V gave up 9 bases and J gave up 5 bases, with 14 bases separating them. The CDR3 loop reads CAIGTERDNSPLHF. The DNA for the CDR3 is TGTGCCATAGGGACGGAGAGAGATAATTCACCCCTCCACTTT.

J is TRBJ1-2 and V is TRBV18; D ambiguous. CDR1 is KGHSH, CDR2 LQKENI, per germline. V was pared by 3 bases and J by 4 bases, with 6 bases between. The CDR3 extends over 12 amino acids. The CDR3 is CASSPEVYGYTF. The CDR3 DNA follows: TGTGCCAGCTCACCGGAGGTCTATGGCTACACCTTC.

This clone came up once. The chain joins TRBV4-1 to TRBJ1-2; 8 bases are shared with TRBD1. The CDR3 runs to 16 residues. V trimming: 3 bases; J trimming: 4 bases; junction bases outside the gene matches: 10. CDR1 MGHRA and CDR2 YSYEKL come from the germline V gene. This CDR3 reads CASSQGDHRGSYGYTF. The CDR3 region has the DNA TGCGCCAGCAGCCAGGGGGACCACAGGGGGAGCTATGGCTACACCTTC.

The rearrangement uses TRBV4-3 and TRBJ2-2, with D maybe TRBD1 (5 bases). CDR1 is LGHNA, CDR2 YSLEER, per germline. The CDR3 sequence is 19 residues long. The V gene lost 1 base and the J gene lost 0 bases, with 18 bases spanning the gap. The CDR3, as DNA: TGCGCCAGCAGCCAAGCTTATCAGGGTCAGACCGCGAACACCGGGGAGCTGTTTTTT. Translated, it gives CASSQAYQGQTANTGELFF.